The TCR beta chain described here comes from a study of T cell repertoires and HLA-DP antigens. Study background: Alloantigens: one with one groove difference and one with about ten differences versus self. Average DNA input: around 200 ng for CD137+CD4+ sorts, approximately 1,100 ng pre-culture. Two male donors and one female donor spanned ages 18-to-29 through 60-to-69. Broader study findings: Total CD4+ responders were stimulated by HeLa antigen-presenting cells.

Notes on this clone: The antigen is not known.

Libraries were prepared by immunoSEQ multiplex PCR; TCRdb keeps only in-frame clonotypes and omits some of them. The sample contains around 100,000 clones, over 90% of which appear only once. Sequencing was done on a sample of CD4+ T cells from PBMCs. The clonotype was recovered from a woman between 18 and 30 years old in good health and CMV-seronegative.

The CDR3, as DNA: TGTGCCAGCAGTTTACGGACTAGACCGGGACTAGCGGGAGTGGCCTACAATGAGCAGTTCTTC. Protein: CASSLRTRPGLAGVAYNEQFF. This sequence joins TRBV27 and TRBJ2-1; TRBD2 matches 14 bases. This CDR3 region has 21 residues. The germline CDR1 and CDR2 sequences are MNHEY and SMNVEV (reference sequence). Germline trimming cut 2 bases from V and 2 bases from J; bases unmatched to any gene: 14.